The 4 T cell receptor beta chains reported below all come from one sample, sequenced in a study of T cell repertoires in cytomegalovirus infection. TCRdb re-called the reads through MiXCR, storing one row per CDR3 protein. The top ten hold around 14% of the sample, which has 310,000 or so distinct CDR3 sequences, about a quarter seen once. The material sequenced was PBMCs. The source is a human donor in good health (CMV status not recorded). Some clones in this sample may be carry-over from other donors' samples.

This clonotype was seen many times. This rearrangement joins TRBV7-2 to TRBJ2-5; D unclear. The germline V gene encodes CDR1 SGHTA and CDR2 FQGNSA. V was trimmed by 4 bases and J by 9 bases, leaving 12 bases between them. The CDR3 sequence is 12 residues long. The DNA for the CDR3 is TGTGCCAGCAGCTACCGCAGTCGGCCCCAGTACTTC. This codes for CASSYRSRPQYF.

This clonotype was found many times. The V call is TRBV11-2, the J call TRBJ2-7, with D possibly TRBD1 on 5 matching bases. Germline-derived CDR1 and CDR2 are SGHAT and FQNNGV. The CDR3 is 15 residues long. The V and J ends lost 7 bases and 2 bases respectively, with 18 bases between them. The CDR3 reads CASTRDSSLTYEQYF. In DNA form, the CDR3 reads TGTGCCAGCACCCGCGACAGTAGCCTTACCTACGAGCAGTACTTC.

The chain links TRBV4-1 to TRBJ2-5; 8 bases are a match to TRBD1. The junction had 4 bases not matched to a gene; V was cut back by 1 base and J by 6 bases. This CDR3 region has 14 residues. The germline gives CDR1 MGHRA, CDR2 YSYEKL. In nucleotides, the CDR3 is TGCGCCAGCAGCCAAGGGACAGGGCGGCAGACCCAGTACTTC. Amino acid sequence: CASSQGTGRQTQYF.

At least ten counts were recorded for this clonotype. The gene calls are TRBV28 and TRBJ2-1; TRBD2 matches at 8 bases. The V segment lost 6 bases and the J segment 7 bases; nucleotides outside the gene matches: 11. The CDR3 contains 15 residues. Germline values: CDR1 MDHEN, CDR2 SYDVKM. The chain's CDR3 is CASRTLAGASNEQFF. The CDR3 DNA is TGTGCCAGCAGAACTCTAGCGGGTGCTTCAAATGAGCAGTTCTTC. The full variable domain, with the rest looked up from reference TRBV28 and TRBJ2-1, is DVKVTQSSRYLVKRTGEKVFLECVQDMDHENMFWYRQDPGLGLRLIYFSYDVKMKEKGDIPEGYSVSREKKERFSLILESASTNQTSMYLCASRTLAGASNEQFFGPGTRLTVL.